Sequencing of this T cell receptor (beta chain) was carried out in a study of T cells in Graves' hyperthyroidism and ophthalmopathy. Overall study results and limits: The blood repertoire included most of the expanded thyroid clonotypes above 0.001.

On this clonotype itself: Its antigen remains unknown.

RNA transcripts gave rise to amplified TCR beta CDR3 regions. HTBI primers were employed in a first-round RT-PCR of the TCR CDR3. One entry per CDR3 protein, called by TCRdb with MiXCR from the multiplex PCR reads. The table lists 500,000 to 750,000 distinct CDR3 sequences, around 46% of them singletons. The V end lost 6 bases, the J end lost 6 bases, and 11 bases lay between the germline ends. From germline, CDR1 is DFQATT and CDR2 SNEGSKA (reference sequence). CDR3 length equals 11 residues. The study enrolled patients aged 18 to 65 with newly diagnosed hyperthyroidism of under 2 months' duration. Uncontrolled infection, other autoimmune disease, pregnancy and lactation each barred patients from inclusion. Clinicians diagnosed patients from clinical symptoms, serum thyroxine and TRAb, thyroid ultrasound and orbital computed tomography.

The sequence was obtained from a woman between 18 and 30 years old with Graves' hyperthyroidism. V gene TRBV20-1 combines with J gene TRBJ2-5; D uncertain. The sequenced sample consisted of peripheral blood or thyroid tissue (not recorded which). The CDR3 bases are TGCAGTGCCCCGAGCAGGCAGACCCAGTACTTC. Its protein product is CSAPSRQTQYF.